These 25 T cell receptor beta chains share one sample of origin, sequenced in a study of cytomegalovirus exposure and HLA in healthy donors. PCR involved 60 Vbeta and 13 Jbeta primers. TCRdb's table, derived via immunoSEQ multiplex PCR, lists solely in-frame clones and lacks some. The table shows 130,000 or so clones, with more than 75% occurring only once. The source material was PBMCs. The receptors originated from a man aged 35 to 55 in good health and CMV-seronegative.

This clone showed up just once. J is TRBJ2-5 and V is TRBV28, with TRBD1 as a possible D gene (5 bases). CDR1 MDHEN and CDR2 SYDVKM come from the germline V gene. The CDR3 runs 13 residues. Trimming cost V 4 bases and J 2 bases, with 8 bases left between them. CDR3 nucleotides: TGTGCCAGCAGTTCCGACAGTCAAGAGACCCAGTACTTC. It is translated as CASSSDSQETQYF.

The gene calls are TRBV29-1 and TRBJ1-2; no clear D. Germline V gives CDR1 SQVTM, CDR2 ANQGSEA. The CDR3 consists of 11 residues. The germline V and J ends were trimmed by 7 bases and 5 bases, with 11 bases remaining between them. The CDR3 DNA reads TGCAGCGGCCAGGATGATTATGGCTACACCTTC. Translating it yields CSGQDDYGYTF.

V is TRBV6-6 and J is TRBJ2-5; 7 bases line up with TRBD1. The DNA end favors TRBJ2-7, so the J call may be wrong. CDR1 MNHNY and CDR2 SVGAGI come from the germline V gene (reference sequence). The CDR3 contains 12 residues. CDR3 nucleotide sequence: TGTGCCAGCAGCCGACAGGGATACGAGCAGTACTTC. It encodes CASSRQGYEQYF.

The rearrangement uses TRBV5-1 and TRBJ2-7, with D possibly matching TRBD1 (6 bases). V was trimmed by 4 bases and J by 2 bases, leaving 10 bases between them. This CDR3 comprises 13 residues. Germline V gives CDR1 SGHRS, CDR2 YFSETQ. The CDR3 loop reads CASSTGQTYEQYF. CDR3 bases: TGCGCCAGCAGCACTGGACAGACCTACGAGCAGTACTTC.

CDR3 bases: TGCGCCAGCAGCGACTACTACGAGCAGTACTTC. Amino acid sequence: CASSDYYEQYF. V gene TRBV5-1 combines with J gene TRBJ2-7; possible D gene TRBD2, 5 bases. The CDR3 has 11 residues. The V end lost 4 bases, the J end lost 3 bases, and 5 bases lay between the germline ends. From germline, CDR1 is SGHRS and CDR2 YFSETQ.

This clone was counted a few times. The chain joins TRBV28 to TRBJ2-1, with 7 bases matching TRBD1. CDR1 and CDR2 (germline): MDHEN, SYDVKM. The CDR3 loop spans 14 amino acids. Trimming took 4 bases from V and 9 from J; bases not matched to a gene: 9. The CDR3 region is CASSWGRGSGEQFF. The DNA of the CDR3 is TGTGCCAGCAGTTGGGGCAGGGGGTCCGGTGAGCAGTTCTTC. Combining the CDR3 with reference TRBV28 and TRBJ2-1 gives the whole variable domain DVKVTQSSRYLVKRTGEKVFLECVQDMDHENMFWYRQDPGLGLRLIYFSYDVKMKEKGDIPEGYSVSREKKERFSLILESASTNQTSMYLCASSWGRGSGEQFFGPGTRLTVL.

V gene TRBV7-9 combines with J gene TRBJ1-3; D unresolved. The length of the CDR3 is 13 residues. Trimming removed 0 bases at V and 8 bases at J, with 8 bases between. Germline values: CDR1 SEHNR, CDR2 FQNEAQ (reference sequence). The CDR3 loop reads CASSLAPRDTIYF. The CDR3 DNA reads as TGTGCCAGCAGCTTAGCTCCAAGAGACACCATATATTTT.

The rearrangement uses TRBV5-4 and TRBJ2-2; TRBD2 matches 16 bases. Looked up from germline, CDR1 is SGHNT and CDR2 is YYREEE (reference sequence). Unmatched junction bases numbered 7, after V lost 4 bases and J lost 10 bases. The CDR3 has 16 residues. CDR3 residues: CASSRGLAGGVEELFF. DNA of the CDR3: TGTGCCAGCAGCCGGGGACTAGCGGGAGGGGTAGAGGAGCTGTTTTTT.

This clone was seen more than once but under ten times. The chain carries TRBV13 and TRBJ1-1; D not resolved. CDR3 size: 15 residues. The ends were cut back, 0 bases at V and 4 bases at J, with 12 bases in the middle. From germline, CDR1 is PRHDT and CDR2 FYEKMQ (reference sequence). CDR3 bases: TGTGCCAGCAGCTTAGGTGGACGGGAGGGCACTGAAGCTTTCTTT. Protein sequence: CASSLGGREGTEAFF.

This chain links TRBV2 with TRBJ1-4; no firm D call. Per germline, CDR1 SNHLY and CDR2 FYNNEI. V lost 7 bases, J lost 0 bases, and 15 bases lay in between. The CDR3 is made up of 16 amino acids. The CDR3 loop is CASIQSGIATNEKLFF. The CDR3 region has the DNA TGTGCCAGCATCCAATCCGGTATTGCAACTAATGAAAAACTGTTTTTT.

This clone has just a few counts. The CDR3 bases are TGTGCCAGCAGCACGTGGCGGGAGGTTGGGCACGAGCAGTACTTC. Residues: CASSTWREVGHEQYF. This rearrangement joins TRBV6-5 to TRBJ2-7, with 8 bases that match TRBD2. Germline V gene sequence: CDR1 MNHEY, CDR2 SVGAGI. V gave up 6 bases and J gave up 5 bases; unmatched junction bases: 12. CDR3 length: 15 residues.

The rearrangement links TRBV27 to TRBJ2-1; 12 bases are shared with TRBD2. Per germline, CDR1 MNHEY and CDR2 SMNVEV (reference sequence). Trimming removed 2 bases from V and 7 bases from J; junction bases left unmatched: 9. The CDR3 is 17 amino acids. CDR3 sequence reads: CASSLIASGGARNEQFF. CDR3 sequence (DNA): TGTGCCAGCAGTTTAATCGCTAGCGGGGGGGCCCGGAATGAGCAGTTCTTC.

The rearrangement joins TRBV6-1 to TRBJ2-1; 9 bases match TRBD1. Germline lookup yields CDR1 MNHNS and CDR2 SASEGT. This CDR3 is 15 amino acids long. V shed 1 base and J 3 bases; nucleotides not matched to a gene: 1. The CDR3 is CASSEETGGYNEQFF. The CDR3 region has the DNA TGTGCCAGCAGTGAAGAGACAGGGGGCTACAATGAGCAGTTCTTC.

In this sample, this clone turned up once. The chain couples TRBV28 to TRBJ2-7; D call uncertain. CDR3 length equals 12 residues. Per the germline V gene, CDR1 is MDHEN and CDR2 is SYDVKM. V dropped 5 bases and J dropped 3 bases, with 8 bases sitting between them. CDR3 loop: CASSRVDYEQYF. CDR3 DNA sequence: TGTGCCAGCAGTCGGGTGGACTACGAGCAGTACTTC.

The chain links TRBV27 to TRBJ2-7, with a possible D match to TRBD1 (6 bases). Germline V gene sequence: CDR1 MNHEY, CDR2 SMNVEV (reference sequence). This CDR3 is 14 amino acids long. V was clipped by 4 bases and J by 4 bases, with 14 bases between them. In DNA, the CDR3 is TGTGCCAGCAGTTCCGTCGGGACAAGATACGAGCAGTACTTC. Residues: CASSSVGTRYEQYF.

The V call is TRBV4-1, the J call TRBJ2-7; D is ambiguous. CDR3 size: 14 residues. Germline loops: CDR1 MGHRA, CDR2 YSYEKL. Trimming removed 1 base from V and 3 bases from J, with 10 bases in between. As DNA, the CDR3 is TGCGCCAGCAGCCAAGTGGCCACCCTCTACGAGCAGTACTTC. This translates into CASSQVATLYEQYF.

As to this clone: The sample carries other DNA sequences with the same CDR3. J is TRBJ2-7 and V is TRBV6-5; the D gene is possibly TRBD1 (5 bases). The germline V gene has CDR1 MNHEY and CDR2 SVGAGI. The V end lost 4 bases, the J end lost 7 bases, and 8 bases lay between the germline ends. This CDR3 contains 11 residues. CDR3 DNA sequence: TGTGCCAGCAGTTCTGCAGGGGAGCAGTACTTC. Its protein product is CASSSAGEQYF.

The chain links TRBV19 to TRBJ2-7; 13 nucleotides line up with TRBD2. Trimming at V came to 5 bases and at J to 3 bases, leaving 4 bases not matched to a gene. CDR3 length: 15 amino acids. Germline CDR1 and CDR2: LNHDA and SQIVND (reference sequence). Here the CDR3 DNA reads TGTGCCAGTAGTCCTGGACTAGCGGGGGTCTACGAGCAGTACTTC. Translating it yields CASSPGLAGVYEQYF.

The chain has TRBV15 and TRBJ2-3, with TRBD2 as a possible D gene (6 bases). CDR3 length: 16 amino acids. The V end lost 5 bases, the J end lost 1 base, and 16 bases lay between the germline ends. Germline CDR1 reads LNHNV; CDR2 reads YYDKDF (reference sequence). The CDR3 region is CATSRSTTRGTDTQYF. Here the CDR3 DNA reads TGTGCCACCAGCCGCTCCACGACTAGGGGCACAGATACGCAGTATTTT.

This clone was seen more than once but under ten times. The chain has TRBV30 and TRBJ2-1; 10 positions agree with TRBD2. Trimming cost V 3 bases and J 10 bases; bases outside gene matches: 6. The CDR3 consists of 13 residues. Germline loops: CDR1 GTSNPN, CDR2 SVGIG (reference sequence). The CDR3, as DNA: TGTGCCTGGAGAACTAGCGGGACCTTCGAGCAGTTCTTC. Amino acid sequence: CAWRTSGTFEQFF.

V is TRBV19 and J is TRBJ2-1; a possible D gene is TRBD1 (6 bases). Germline CDR1 LNHDA, CDR2 SQIVND (reference sequence). The CDR3 consists of 13 residues. V lost 10 bases to trimming and J lost 0 bases, with 10 bases between them. The CDR3 DNA is TGTGCCACCCAGGACAGCTCCTACAATGAGCAGTTCTTC. It yields the protein CATQDSSYNEQFF.

This clone was seen a few times. V and J are TRBV5-8 and TRBJ1-4; D gene uncertain. The germline gives CDR1 SGHTS, CDR2 YDEGEE. The CDR3 consists of 12 residues. The V end was cut by 3 bases, the J end by 5 bases, with 5 bases between. CDR3 residues: CASSSENEKLFF. The CDR3 DNA sequence: TGTGCCAGCAGCTCGGAGAATGAAAAACTGTTTTTT.

CDR3 in amino acids: CASNVGLAINEQFF. The CDR3 coding sequence is TGTGCCAGCAATGTGGGACTGGCCATCAATGAGCAGTTCTTC. The chain links TRBV9 to TRBJ2-1; possible D gene TRBD2, 6 bases. The CDR3 spans 14 residues. CDR1 SGDLS and CDR2 YYNGEE come from the germline V gene. The V gene lost 6 bases and the J gene lost 6 bases, with 16 bases spanning the gap.

The chain uses TRBV9 and TRBJ2-3, with 9 bases identical to TRBD2. With V trimmed by 2 bases and J by 4 bases, 5 bases remained unmatched. Germline-derived CDR1 and CDR2 are SGDLS and YYNGEE. This CDR3 has 15 amino acids. DNA of the CDR3: TGTGCCAGCAGCGTTAGCGGGAGAGTGCCAGATACGCAGTATTTT. It is translated as CASSVSGRVPDTQYF.

This chain connects TRBV5-1 to TRBJ2-1; D uncertain. CDR3 length equals 14 residues. The V gene lost 3 bases and the J gene lost 1 base, with 8 bases spanning the gap. Germline V CDR1 and CDR2: SGHRS, YFSETQ. The CDR3: CASSSAGSYNEQFF. As DNA, the CDR3 is TGCGCCAGCAGCTCGGCAGGATCCTACAATGAGCAGTTCTTC.